This T cell receptor (beta chain) was recovered during a study of CD4 T cell repertoires and nickel (dated by TCRdb to the early 2020s). Preparation of the library involved RT-PCR. Sequencing relied on an Illumina MiSeq. Clones were called with MiXCR by TCRdb after fastp trimmed the public reads at Q25, and only in-frame beta chains were retained. Identical CDR3 protein sequences are pooled into one entry, listed with their most common genes and DNA. This sample lists 300 to 450 distinct CDR3 sequences; approximately 71% were detected once. Less than 9.5% of the sample is in the top ten clones. As concerns this clonotype: No cognate antigen has been identified for it. No base qualities exist here, and no much larger clone lies one base off it.

The CDR3 runs 13 amino acids, cysteine and phenylalanine included. Only CDR3 DNA remains: 39 bases, in frame from the first base. The trim is 0 bases for V and 2 bases for J, with a gap of 5 bases between the germline ends. According to the germline V gene, CDR1 reads SGHDT and CDR2 reads YYEEEE. This TCR was recovered from a human donor in a nickel allergy study, with or without nickel allergy (not recorded which). It is not recorded whether this sample comes from one donor or several. Material for sequencing was CD4+ T cells from blood, not recorded whether cultured. The V and J segments used are TRBV5-6 and TRBJ1-1; the D gene is not confidently resolved. CDR3 sequence: CASSLGTNTEAFF. The nucleotides read TGTGCCAGCAGCTTGGGGACCAACACTGAAGCTTTCTTT.